What follows is one TCR beta chain and its context. One end of the junction varies from germline; a read error may be responsible. Seattle patients were enrolled while actively infected and followed longitudinally. The data were obtained in a study of blood T cell repertoires in COVID-19. Germline loops: CDR1 LGHDT, CDR2 YNNKEL (reference sequence). The CDR3 is 14 amino acids. In the original processing: Nucleated cell number was recorded as an estimate derived from reference gene primer amplification. The assay was immunoSEQ multiplex PCR, and TCRdb's table has in-frame clones only and misses some. For V, J and clone size, that table is used; D and trimming come from the DNA. The sample contains around 300,000 clones, roughly 90% of which appear only once.

The sample comprised peripheral blood. The chain couples TRBV3-1 (or the pseudogene TRBV3-2) to TRBJ2-7, with 11 positions matching TRBD2. The receptor was isolated from a woman in her thirties or forties with COVID-19, enrolled during active disease. Written as DNA, the CDR3 is TGTGCCAGCAGACAAGGATTAGCGGGGGGGGAGCAGTACTTC. Translation: CASRQGLAGGEQYF.